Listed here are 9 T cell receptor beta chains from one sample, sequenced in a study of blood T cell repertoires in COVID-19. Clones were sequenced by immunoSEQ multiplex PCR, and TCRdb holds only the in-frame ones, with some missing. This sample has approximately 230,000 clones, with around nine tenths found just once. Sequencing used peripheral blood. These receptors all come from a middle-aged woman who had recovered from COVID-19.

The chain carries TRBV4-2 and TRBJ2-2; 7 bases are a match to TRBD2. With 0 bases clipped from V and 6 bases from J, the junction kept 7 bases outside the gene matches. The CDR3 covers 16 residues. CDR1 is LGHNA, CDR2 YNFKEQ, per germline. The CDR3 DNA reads TGTGCCAGCAGCCAAGATTCCCCCCGGGGGGCCGGGGAGCTGTTTTTT. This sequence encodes CASSQDSPRGAGELFF.

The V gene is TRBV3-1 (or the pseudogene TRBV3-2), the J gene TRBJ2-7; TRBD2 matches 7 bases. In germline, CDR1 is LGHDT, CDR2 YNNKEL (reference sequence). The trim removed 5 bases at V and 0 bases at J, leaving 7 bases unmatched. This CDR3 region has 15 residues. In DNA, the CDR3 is TGTGCCAGCAGCAGCGGGACTCGTAGCTCCTACGAGCAGTACTTC. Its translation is CASSSGTRSSYEQYF.

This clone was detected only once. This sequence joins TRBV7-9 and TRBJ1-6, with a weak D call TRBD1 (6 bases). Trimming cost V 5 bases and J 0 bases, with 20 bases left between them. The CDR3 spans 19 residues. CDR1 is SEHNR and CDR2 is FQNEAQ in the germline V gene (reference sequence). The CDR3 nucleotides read TGTGCCAGCAGCCCACCATACACCACAGGGAGCTCCTATAATTCACCCCTCCACTTT. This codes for CASSPPYTTGSSYNSPLHF.

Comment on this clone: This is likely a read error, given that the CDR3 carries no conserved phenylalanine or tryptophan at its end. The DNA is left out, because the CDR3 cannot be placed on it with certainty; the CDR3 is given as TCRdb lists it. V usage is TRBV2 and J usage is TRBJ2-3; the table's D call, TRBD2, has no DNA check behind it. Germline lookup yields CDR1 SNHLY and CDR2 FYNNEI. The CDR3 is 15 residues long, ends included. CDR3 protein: CASSEDPTRVADHTH.

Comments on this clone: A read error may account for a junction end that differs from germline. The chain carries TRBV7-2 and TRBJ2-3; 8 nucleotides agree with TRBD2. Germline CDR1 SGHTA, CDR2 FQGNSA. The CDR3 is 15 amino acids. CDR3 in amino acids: CASSLVAGGTDTQYF. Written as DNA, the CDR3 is TGTGCCAGCAGCTTAGTGGCGGGAGGCACGGATACGCAGTATTTT.

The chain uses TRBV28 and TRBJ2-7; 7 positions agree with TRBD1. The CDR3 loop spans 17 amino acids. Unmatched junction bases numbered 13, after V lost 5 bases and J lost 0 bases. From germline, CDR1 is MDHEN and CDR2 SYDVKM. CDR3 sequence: CASSPPQGVGNSYEQYF. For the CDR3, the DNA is TGTGCCAGCAGTCCCCCCCAGGGGGTAGGGAACTCCTACGAGCAGTACTTC. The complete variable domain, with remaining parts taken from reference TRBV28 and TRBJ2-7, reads DVKVTQSSRYLVKRTGEKVFLECVQDMDHENMFWYRQDPGLGLRLIYFSYDVKMKEKGDIPEGYSVSREKKERFSLILESASTNQTSMYLCASSPPQGVGNSYEQYFGPGTRLTVT.

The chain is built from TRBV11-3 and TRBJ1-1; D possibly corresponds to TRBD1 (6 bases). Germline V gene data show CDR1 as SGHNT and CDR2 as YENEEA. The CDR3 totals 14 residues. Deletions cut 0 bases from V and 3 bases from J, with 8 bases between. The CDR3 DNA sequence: TGTGCCAGCAGCTTAGACAGGGGATACACTGAAGCTTTCTTT. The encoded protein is CASSLDRGYTEAFF.

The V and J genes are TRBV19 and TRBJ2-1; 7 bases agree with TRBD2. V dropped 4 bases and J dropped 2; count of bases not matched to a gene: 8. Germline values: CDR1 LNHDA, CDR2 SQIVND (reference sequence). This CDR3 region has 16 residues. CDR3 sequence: CASSSPRGRAYNEQFF. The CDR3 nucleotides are TGTGCCAGTAGTAGCCCGAGAGGGAGGGCCTACAATGAGCAGTTCTTC.

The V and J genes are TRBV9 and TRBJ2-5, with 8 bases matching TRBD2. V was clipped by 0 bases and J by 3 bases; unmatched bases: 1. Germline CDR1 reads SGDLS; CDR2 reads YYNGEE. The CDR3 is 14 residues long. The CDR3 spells CASSVDGREETQYF. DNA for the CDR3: TGTGCCAGCAGCGTAGACGGGAGGGAAGAGACCCAGTACTTC. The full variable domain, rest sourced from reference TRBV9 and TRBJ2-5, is DSGVTQTPKHLITATGQRVTLRCSPRSGDLSVYWYQQSLDQGLQFLIQYYNGEERAKGNILERFSAQQFPDLHSELNLSSLELGDSALYFCASSVDGREETQYFGPGTRLLVL.